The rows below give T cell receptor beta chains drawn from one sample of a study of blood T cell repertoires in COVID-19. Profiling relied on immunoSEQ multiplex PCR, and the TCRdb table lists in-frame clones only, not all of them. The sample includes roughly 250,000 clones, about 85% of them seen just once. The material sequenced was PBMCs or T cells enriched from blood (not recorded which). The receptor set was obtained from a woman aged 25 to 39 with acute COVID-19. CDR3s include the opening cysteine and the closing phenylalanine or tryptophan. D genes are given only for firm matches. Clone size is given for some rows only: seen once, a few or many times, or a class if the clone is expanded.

TGTGCCAGCAAGAGGCAGACAGGGATGAACACTGAAGCTTTCTTT,CASKRQTGMNTEAFF,TRBJ1-1,NA,TRBD1,TRBV2
TGTGCCAGCAGCCCAGGGGATTTTCGGGGCGAGCAGTACTTC,CASSPGDFRGEQYF,TRBJ2-7,NA,NA,TRBV5-6
TGTGCCAGCAGCTCAGGACAGGGGACTAGAGAGCAGTACTTC,CASSSGQGTREQYF,TRBJ2-7,once,NA,TRBV6-5
TGTGCCAGTAGTACCGGGGGGCCCTCCTATAATTCACCCCTCCACTTT,CASSTGGPSYNSPLHF,TRBJ1-6,NA,NA,TRBV19
TGTGCCAGCAGCTTGGGCGGGAGGGATGAGCAGTTCTTC,CASSLGGRDEQFF,TRBJ2-1,NA,TRBD2,TRBV5-6
TGTGCCAGCTCACCATTTGATTCAGAACAAGAGACCCAGTACTTC,CASSPFDSEQETQYF,TRBJ2-5,NA,NA,TRBV18
TGTGCCAGTAGTATACGGGACACTAACTCTGGAAACACCATATATTTT,CASSIRDTNSGNTIYF,TRBJ1-3,NA,NA,TRBV19
TGCGCCAGCAGCCCCGGGGGGGCCGCAGATACGCAGTATTTT,CASSPGGAADTQYF,TRBJ2-3,NA,TRBD2,TRBV5-1
TGTGCCAGTAGTATAGATCCCGTGAACACTGAAGCTTTCTTT,CASSIDPVNTEAFF,TRBJ1-1,NA,NA,TRBV19
TGTGCCAGCAGTGGCTATTCAGGGGTAGGGCGAGGGGATGAAGCTTTCTTT,CASSGYSGVGRGDEAFF,TRBJ1-1,NA,NA,TRBV25-1
TGTGCCAGCAGCCAAGGGCTCAGGGTTTTCTATGGCTACACCTTC,CASSQGLRVFYGYTF,TRBJ1-2,NA,NA,TRBV3-1/TRBV3-2
TGTGCCAGCATTCAGGGTGGCAATCAGCCCCAGCATTTT,CASIQGGNQPQHF,TRBJ1-5,NA,NA,TRBV28
TGTGCCAGCAGTGGAGGGAACACTGAAGCTTTCTTT,CASSGGNTEAFF,TRBJ1-1,medium-sized,NA,TRBV2
TGTGCCAGCAGCTTAGGCGAGACGCAGGGGAACTATGGCTACACCTTC,CASSLGETQGNYGYTF,TRBJ1-2,few,NA,TRBV7-2
TGTGCCAGCAGTGCCGGGACAGGGAATTCACCCCTCCACTTT,CASSAGTGNSPLHF,TRBJ1-6,NA,TRBD1,TRBV3-1/TRBV3-2
TGTGCCAGCAGAGAAGGGGGCGAGGGGAAAGAGACCCAGTACTTC,CASREGGEGKETQYF,TRBJ2-5,NA,TRBD1,TRBV25-1
TGTGCCAGCAGTTACGGGGGCCCGCCGAACACTGAAGCTTTCTTT,CASSYGGPPNTEAFF,TRBJ1-1,NA,NA,TRBV6-5
TGTGCCAGCAGCTCACTCGCGTACGATACGCAGTATTTT,CASSSLAYDTQYF,TRBJ2-3,NA,NA,TRBV7-9
TGTGCCACCAGCAGGGATCGAGCGGTGGGAAACATTCAGTACTTC,CATSRDRAVGNIQYF,TRBJ2-4,few,NA,TRBV15
TGTGCCAGCAGTTTGCCACAGACTGAAGCTTTCTTT,CASSLPQTEAFF,TRBJ1-1,few,NA,TRBV28
TGTGCCAGCTCCCAGGGACAGGGGGACACCGGGGAGCTGTTTTTT,CASSQGQGDTGELFF,TRBJ2-2,few,TRBD1,TRBV18
TGTGCCAGCAGTTTTTCAGGCGAGCAGTACTTC,CASSFSGEQYF,TRBJ2-7,NA,NA,TRBV28
TGTGCCAGCAGGGCCCCAGGGGAAGCTTTCTTT,CASRAPGEAFF,TRBJ1-1,NA,NA,TRBV28
TGTGCCAGCAGCCTCTGGGCAGGGAAGGGGAACACTGAAGCTTTCTTT,CASSLWAGKGNTEAFF,TRBJ1-1,NA,NA,TRBV5-6
TGTGCCAGTAGGCGTAGGACAGGGATGAGCAATCAGCCCCAGCATTTT,CASRRRTGMSNQPQHF,TRBJ1-5,NA,TRBD1,TRBV19
TGTGCCTGGAGTGCAGGACAGGGGGAGGATGAGCAGTTCTTC,CAWSAGQGEDEQFF,TRBJ2-1,NA,TRBD1,TRBV30
TGTGCCAGTAGTAGACAGGGTAATCAGCCCCAGCATTTT,CASSRQGNQPQHF,TRBJ1-5,NA,TRBD1,TRBV19
TGTGCCAGCAGCCTGGTGTCAGGGAGGGAGACCCAGTACTTC,CASSLVSGRETQYF,TRBJ2-5,NA,NA,TRBV14
TGTGCCAGCAGCCCAAGAGGACTAGCGGGAGTCTCCTACAATGAGCAGTTCTTC,CASSPRGLAGVSYNEQFF,TRBJ2-1,few,TRBD2,TRBV5-8
TGTGCTAGCAGTCCGACACCACAGACCCAAGAGACCCAGTACTTC,CASSPTPQTQETQYF,TRBJ2-5,NA,NA,TRBV7-7
TGTGCCAGCAACCAACAGGGTGGTAACACTGAAGCTTTCTTT,CASNQQGGNTEAFF,TRBJ1-1,NA,NA,TRBV6-5
TGTGCCAGTAGAGTCCAACAGAGGGCAGATACGCAGTATTTT,CASRVQQRADTQYF,TRBJ2-3,NA,NA,TRBV7-2
TGTGCCAGCACCATTGCGGGGGGCACTGAAGCTTTCTTT,CASTIAGGTEAFF,TRBJ1-1,NA,NA,TRBV5-6
TGTGCCACCAGTGACAAAACAGGGAAAGATACGCAGTATTTT,CATSDKTGKDTQYF,TRBJ2-3,NA,NA,TRBV24-1
TGTGCCAGCACCGGTGCGTCCTTCGGCACAGATACGCAGTATTTT,CASTGASFGTDTQYF,TRBJ2-3,NA,NA,TRBV7-9
TGCGCCAGCAGTCGCGAACTTAGCTCCTACAATGAGCAGTTCTTC,CASSRELSSYNEQFF,TRBJ2-1,NA,NA,TRBV5-1
TGCGCCAGCAGCTTGGGAGGGACAGGGGGTTACGGCTATGGCTACACCTTC,CASSLGGTGGYGYGYTF,TRBJ1-2,NA,TRBD1,TRBV5-1
TGCAGCGTTGAATCGACAGGCAAGGAGACCCAGTACTTC,CSVESTGKETQYF,TRBJ2-5,NA,NA,TRBV29-1
TGTGCCAGCAGCCACATAGCGGCTGGTGGGGAGCTGTTTTTT,CASSHIAAGGELFF,TRBJ2-2,NA,NA,TRBV3-1/TRBV3-2
TGTGCCAGCAGCGTTAATCAGGGGAATGGCTACACCTTC,CASSVNQGNGYTF,TRBJ1-2,NA,NA,TRBV5-4